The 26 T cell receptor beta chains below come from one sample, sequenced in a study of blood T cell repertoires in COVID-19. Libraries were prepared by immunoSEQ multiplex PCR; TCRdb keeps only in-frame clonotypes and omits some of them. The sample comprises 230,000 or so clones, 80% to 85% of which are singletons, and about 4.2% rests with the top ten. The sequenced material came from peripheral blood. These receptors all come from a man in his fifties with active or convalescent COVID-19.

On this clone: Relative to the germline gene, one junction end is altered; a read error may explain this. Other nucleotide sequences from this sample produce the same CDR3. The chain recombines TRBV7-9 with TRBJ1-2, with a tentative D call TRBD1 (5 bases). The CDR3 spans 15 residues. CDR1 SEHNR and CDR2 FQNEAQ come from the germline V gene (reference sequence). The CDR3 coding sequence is TGTGCCAGCAGCCCTACGGGGGGAAGCGACTATGGCTACACTTTC. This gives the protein CASSPTGGSDYGYTF.

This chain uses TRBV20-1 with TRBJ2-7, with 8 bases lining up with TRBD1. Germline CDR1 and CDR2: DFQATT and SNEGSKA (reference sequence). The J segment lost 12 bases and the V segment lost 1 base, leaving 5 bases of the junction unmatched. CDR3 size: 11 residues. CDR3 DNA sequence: TGCAGTGCTAGAGCCGGGGACAGGCTGTACTTC. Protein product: CSARAGDRLYF.

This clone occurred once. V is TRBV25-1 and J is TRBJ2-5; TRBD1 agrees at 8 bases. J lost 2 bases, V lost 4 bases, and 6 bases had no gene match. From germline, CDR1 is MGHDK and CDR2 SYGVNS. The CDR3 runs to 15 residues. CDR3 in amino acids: CASSVPGTGQETQYF. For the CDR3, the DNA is TGTGCCAGCAGTGTTCCCGGGACAGGACAAGAGACCCAGTACTTC.

CDR3: CASSPAGANTEAFF. CDR3 coding DNA: TGCGCCAGCTCCCCAGCGGGAGCGAACACTGAAGCTTTCTTT. The chain links TRBV5-1 to TRBJ1-1; no clear D gene. Per germline, CDR1 SGHRS and CDR2 YFSETQ. This CDR3 has 14 residues. The germline V and J ends were trimmed by 7 bases and 1 base, with 14 bases remaining between them.

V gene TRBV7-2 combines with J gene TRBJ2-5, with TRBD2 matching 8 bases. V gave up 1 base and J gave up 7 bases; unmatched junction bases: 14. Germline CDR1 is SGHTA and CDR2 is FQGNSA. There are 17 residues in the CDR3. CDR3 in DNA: TGTGCCAGCAGCTTAGGGCAGACGGGACTAGTAGGTGTGACCCAGTACTTC. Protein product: CASSLGQTGLVGVTQYF. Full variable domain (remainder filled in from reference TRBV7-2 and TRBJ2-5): GAGVSQSPSNKVTEKGKDVELRCDPISGHTALYWYRQSLGQGLEFLIYFQGNSAPDKSGLPSDRFSAERTGGSVSTLTIQRTQQEDSAVYLCASSLGQTGLVGVTQYFGPGTRLLVL.

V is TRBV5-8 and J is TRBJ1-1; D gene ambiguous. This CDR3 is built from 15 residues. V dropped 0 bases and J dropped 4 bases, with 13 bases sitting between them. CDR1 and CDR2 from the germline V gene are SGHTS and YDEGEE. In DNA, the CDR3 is TGTGCCAGCAGCTTGGGGTCTAGCTGGGCCACTGAAGCTTTCTTT. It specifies CASSLGSSWATEAFF.

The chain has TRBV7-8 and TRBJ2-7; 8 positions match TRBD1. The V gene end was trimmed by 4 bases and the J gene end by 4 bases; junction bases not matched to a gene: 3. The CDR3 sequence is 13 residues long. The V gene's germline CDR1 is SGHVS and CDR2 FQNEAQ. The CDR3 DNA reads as TGTGCCAGCAGCTCGGACAGGGAGTACGAGCAGTACTTC. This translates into CASSSDREYEQYF.

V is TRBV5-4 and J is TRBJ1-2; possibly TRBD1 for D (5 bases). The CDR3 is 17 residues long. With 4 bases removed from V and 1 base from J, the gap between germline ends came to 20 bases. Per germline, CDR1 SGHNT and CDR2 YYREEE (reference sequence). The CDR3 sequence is CASSPGVSPEYNYGYTF. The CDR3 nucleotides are TGTGCCAGCAGCCCGGGGGTTTCCCCCGAGTATAACTATGGCTACACCTTC.

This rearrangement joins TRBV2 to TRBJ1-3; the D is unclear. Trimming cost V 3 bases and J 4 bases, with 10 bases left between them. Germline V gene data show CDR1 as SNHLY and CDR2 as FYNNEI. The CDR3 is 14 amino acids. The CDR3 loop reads CASSEGSSGNTIYF. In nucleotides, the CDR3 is TGTGCCAGCAGTGAGGGCAGTTCCGGAAACACCATATATTTT.

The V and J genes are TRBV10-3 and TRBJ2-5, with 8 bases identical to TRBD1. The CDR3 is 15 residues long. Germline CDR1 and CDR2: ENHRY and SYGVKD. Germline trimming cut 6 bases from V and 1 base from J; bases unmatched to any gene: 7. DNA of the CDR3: TGTGCCATCAGCCCATTAACAGGGGGCCAAGAGACCCAGTACTTC. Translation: CAISPLTGGQETQYF.

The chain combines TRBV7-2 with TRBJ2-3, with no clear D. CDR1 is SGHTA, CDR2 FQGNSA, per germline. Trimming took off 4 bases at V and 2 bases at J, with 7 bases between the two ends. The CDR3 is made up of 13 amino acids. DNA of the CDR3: TGTGCCAGCAGCTCCCCCAACACAGATACGCAGTATTTT. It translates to CASSSPNTDTQYF.

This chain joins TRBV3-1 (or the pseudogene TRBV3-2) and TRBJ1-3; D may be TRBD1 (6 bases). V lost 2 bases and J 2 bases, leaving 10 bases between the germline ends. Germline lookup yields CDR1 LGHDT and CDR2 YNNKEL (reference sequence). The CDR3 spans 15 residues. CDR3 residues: CASSQQRGTGNTIYF. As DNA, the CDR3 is TGTGCCAGCAGCCAACAAAGGGGGACTGGAAACACCATATATTTT.

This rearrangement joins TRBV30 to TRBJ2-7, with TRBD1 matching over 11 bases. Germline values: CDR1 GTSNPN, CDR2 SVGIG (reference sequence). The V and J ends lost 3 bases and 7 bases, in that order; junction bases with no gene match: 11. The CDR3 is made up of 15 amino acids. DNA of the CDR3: TGTGCCTGGAGCGCCGGGACAGGGGGATGGAGGGAGCAGTACTTC. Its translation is CAWSAGTGGWREQYF.

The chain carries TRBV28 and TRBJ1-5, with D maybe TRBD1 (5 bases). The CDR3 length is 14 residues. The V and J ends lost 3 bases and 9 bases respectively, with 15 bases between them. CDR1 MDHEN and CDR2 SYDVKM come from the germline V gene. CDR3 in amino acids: CASSFQGNPGPQHF. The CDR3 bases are TGTGCCAGCAGTTTCCAGGGCAATCCGGGGCCCCAGCATTTT.

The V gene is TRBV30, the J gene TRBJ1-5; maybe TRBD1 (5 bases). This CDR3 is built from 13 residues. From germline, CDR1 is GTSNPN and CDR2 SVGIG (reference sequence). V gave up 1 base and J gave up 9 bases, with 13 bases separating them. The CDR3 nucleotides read TGTGCCTGGAGTGACGGGGGGATAGGGCCCCAGCATTTT. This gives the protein CAWSDGGIGPQHF.

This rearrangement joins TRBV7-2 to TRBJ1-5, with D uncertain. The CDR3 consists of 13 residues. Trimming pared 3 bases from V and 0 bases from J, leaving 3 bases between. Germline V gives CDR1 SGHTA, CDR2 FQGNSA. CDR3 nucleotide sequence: TGTGCCAGCAGCTTCATTAGCAATCAGCCCCAGCATTTT. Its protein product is CASSFISNQPQHF. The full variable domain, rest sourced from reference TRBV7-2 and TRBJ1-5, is GAGVSQSPSNKVTEKGKDVELRCDPISGHTALYWYRQSLGQGLEFLIYFQGNSAPDKSGLPSDRFSAERTGGSVSTLTIQRTQQEDSAVYLCASSFISNQPQHFGDGTRLSIL.

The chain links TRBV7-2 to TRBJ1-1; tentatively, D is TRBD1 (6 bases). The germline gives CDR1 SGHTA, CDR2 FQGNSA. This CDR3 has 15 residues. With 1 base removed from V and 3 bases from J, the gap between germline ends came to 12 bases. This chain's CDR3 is CASSLVGGADTEAFF. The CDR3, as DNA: TGTGCCAGCAGCTTAGTTGGGGGGGCGGACACTGAAGCTTTCTTT.

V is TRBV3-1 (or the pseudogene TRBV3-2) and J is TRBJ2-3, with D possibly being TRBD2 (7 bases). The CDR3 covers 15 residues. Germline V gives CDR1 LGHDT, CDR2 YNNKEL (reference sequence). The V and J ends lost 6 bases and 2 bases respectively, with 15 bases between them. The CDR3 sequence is CASSLRGASTDTQYF. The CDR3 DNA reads TGTGCCAGCAGTTTACGGGGGGCCTCCACAGATACGCAGTATTTT.

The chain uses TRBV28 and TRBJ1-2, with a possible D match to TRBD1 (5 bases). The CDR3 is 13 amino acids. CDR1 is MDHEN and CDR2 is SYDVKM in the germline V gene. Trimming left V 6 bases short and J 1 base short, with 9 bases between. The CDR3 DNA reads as TGTGCCAGCAGCGGGGGGGTTAACTATGGCTACACCTTC. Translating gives CASSGGVNYGYTF.

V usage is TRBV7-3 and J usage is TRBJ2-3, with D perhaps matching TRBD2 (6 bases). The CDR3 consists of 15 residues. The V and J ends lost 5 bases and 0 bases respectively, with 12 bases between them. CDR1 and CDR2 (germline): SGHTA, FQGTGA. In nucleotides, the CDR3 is TGTGCCAGCAGCGCGTCGGGACTCAGCACAGATACGCAGTATTTT. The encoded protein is CASSASGLSTDTQYF. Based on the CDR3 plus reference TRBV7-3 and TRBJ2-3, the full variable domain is GAGVSQTPSNKVTEKGKYVELRCDPISGHTALYWYRQSLGQGPEFLIYFQGTGAADDSGLPNDRFFAVRPEGSVSTLKIQRTERGDSAVYLCASSASGLSTDTQYFGPGTRLTVL.

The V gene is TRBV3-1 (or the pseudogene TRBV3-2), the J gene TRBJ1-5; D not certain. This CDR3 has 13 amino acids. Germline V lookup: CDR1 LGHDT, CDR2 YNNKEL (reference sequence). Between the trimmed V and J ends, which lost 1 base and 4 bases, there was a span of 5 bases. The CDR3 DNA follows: TGTGCCAGCAGCCAAGCCCCGAATCAGCCCCAGCATTTT. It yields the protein CASSQAPNQPQHF.

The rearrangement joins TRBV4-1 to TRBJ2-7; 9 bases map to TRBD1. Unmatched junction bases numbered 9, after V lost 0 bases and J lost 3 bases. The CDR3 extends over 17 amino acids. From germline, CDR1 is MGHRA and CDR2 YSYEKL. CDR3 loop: CASSQDGEGQGFYEQYF. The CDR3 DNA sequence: TGCGCCAGCAGCCAAGATGGTGAGGGACAGGGTTTCTACGAGCAGTACTTC.

The CDR3 nucleotides read TGTGCCAGCAGCGTTAGTCTCTGGAGGGAGGGGTCCTACAATGAGCAGTTCTTC. Its protein product is CASSVSLWREGSYNEQFF. V is TRBV9 and J is TRBJ2-1; 7 bases line up with TRBD2. The J segment lost 1 base and the V segment lost 2 bases, leaving 12 bases of the junction unmatched. This CDR3 has 18 amino acids. CDR1 and CDR2 (germline): SGDLS, YYNGEE.

CDR3 residues: CAISGSGQNYGYTF. CDR3 nucleotides: TGTGCCATCAGTGGCTCTGGACAGAACTATGGCTACACCTTC. V usage is TRBV10-3 and J usage is TRBJ1-2; a weak D match, TRBD1 (6 bases). Trimming cost V 4 bases and J 2 bases, with 11 bases left between them. CDR1 is ENHRY and CDR2 is SYGVKD in the germline V gene. The CDR3 length is 14 residues.

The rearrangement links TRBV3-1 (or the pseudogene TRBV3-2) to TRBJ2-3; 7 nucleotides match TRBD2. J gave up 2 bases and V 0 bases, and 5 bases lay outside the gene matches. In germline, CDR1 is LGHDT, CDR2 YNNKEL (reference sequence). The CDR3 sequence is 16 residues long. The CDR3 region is CASSQEFGGTTDTQYF. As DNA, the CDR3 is TGTGCCAGCAGCCAAGAATTCGGGGGGACCACAGATACGCAGTATTTT.

CDR3 protein: CASSSEGFSGNTIYF. The CDR3 bases are TGTGCCAGCAGTTCGGAGGGTTTCTCTGGAAACACCATATATTTT. The V call is TRBV6-6, the J call TRBJ1-3; D not certain. The CDR3 runs to 15 residues. CDR1 MNHNY and CDR2 SVGAGI come from the germline V gene (reference sequence). V was cut by 4 bases and J by 0 bases, with 10 bases left in between.